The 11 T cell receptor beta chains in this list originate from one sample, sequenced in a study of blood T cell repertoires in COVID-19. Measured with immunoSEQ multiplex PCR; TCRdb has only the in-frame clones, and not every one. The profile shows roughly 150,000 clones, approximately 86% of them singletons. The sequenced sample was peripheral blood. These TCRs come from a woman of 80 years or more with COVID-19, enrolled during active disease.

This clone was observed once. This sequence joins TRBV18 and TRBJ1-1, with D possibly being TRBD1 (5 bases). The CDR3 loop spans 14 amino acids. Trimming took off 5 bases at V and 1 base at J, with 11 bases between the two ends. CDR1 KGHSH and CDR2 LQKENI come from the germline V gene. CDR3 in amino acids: CASSGIDRNTEAFF. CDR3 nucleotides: TGTGCCAGCTCAGGGATCGACAGGAACACTGAAGCTTTCTTT.

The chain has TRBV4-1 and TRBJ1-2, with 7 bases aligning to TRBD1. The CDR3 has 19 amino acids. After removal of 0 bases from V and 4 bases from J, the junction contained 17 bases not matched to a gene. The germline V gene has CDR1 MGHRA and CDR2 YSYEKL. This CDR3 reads CASSQDSPGQVIVGYGYTF. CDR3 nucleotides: TGCGCCAGCAGCCAAGATAGTCCAGGACAGGTGATAGTTGGCTATGGCTACACCTTC.

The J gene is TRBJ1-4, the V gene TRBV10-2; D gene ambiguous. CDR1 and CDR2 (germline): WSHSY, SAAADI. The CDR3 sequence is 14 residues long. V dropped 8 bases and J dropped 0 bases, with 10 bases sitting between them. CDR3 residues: CASRHHATNEKLFF. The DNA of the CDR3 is TGCGCCAGCCGACACCACGCAACTAATGAAAAACTGTTTTTT.

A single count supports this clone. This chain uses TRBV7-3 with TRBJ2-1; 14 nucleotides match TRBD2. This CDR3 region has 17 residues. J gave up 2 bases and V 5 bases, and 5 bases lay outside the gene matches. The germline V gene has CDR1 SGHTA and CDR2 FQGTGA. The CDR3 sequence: CASSPRTSGGPYNEQFF. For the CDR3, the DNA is TGTGCCAGCAGCCCCCGGACTAGCGGGGGGCCCTACAATGAGCAGTTCTTC.

CDR3: CASSQAGYTDTQYF. DNA for the CDR3: TGTGCCAGCAGCCAAGCGGGATATACAGATACGCAGTATTTT. This chain uses TRBV7-3 with TRBJ2-3; 7 positions agree with TRBD2. Germline CDR1 SGHTA, CDR2 FQGTGA. The junction had 5 bases not matched to a gene; V was cut back by 5 bases and J by 3 bases. The CDR3 totals 14 residues.

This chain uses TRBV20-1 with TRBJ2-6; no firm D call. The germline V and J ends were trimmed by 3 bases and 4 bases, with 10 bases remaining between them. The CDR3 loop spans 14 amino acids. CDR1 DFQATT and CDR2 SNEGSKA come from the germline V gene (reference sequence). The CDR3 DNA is TGCAGTGCTAGTTCGAGTTCGGGGGCCAACGTCCTGACTTTC. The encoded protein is CSASSSSGANVLTF.

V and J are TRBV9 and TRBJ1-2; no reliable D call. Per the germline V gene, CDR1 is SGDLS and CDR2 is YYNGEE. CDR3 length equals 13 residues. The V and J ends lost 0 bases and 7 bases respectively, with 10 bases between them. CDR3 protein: CASSVEQLSGYTF. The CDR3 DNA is TGTGCCAGCAGCGTAGAACAGCTATCTGGCTACACCTTC. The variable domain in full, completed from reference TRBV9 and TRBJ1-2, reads DSGVTQTPKHLITATGQRVTLRCSPRSGDLSVYWYQQSLDQGLQFLIQYYNGEERAKGNILERFSAQQFPDLHSELNLSSLELGDSALYFCASSVEQLSGYTFGSGTRLTVV.

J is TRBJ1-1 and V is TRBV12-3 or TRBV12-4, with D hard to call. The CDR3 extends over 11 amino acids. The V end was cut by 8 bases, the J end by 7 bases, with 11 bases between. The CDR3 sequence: CASSGYFEAFF. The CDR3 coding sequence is TGTGCCAGCTCCGGGTATTTTGAAGCTTTCTTT.

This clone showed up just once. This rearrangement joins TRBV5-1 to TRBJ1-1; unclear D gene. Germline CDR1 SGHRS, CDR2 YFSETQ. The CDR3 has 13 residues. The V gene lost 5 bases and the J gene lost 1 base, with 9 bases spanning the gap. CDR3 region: CASRTGWNTEAFF. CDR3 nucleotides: TGCGCCAGCAGAACGGGGTGGAACACTGAAGCTTTCTTT.

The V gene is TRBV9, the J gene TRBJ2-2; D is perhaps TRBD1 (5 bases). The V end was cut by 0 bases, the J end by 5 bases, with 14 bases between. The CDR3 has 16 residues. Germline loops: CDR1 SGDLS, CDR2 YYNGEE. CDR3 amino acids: CASSVVVGRHTGELFF. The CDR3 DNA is TGTGCCAGCAGCGTAGTAGTGGGGCGTCATACCGGGGAGCTGTTTTTT.

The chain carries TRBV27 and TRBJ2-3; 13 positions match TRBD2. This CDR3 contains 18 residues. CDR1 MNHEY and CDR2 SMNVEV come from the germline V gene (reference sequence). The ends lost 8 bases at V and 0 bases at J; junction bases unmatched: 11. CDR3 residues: CASGSRLAGGHSTDTQYF. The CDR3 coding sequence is TGTGCCAGCGGATCCCGACTAGCGGGAGGCCATAGCACAGATACGCAGTATTTT.